The 12 T cell receptor beta chains listed next were all sequenced from one sample in a study of shared clonotypes between healthy human individuals. TCRdb's table, derived via immunoSEQ multiplex PCR, lists solely in-frame clones and lacks some. The profile covers over 100,000 clones, with around 68% appearing a single time and about a quarter taken by the ten largest. What was sequenced was memory CD8+ T cells sorted from blood. Subset denoted: CD45RO+ cells pooled with CCR7-negative TemRA cells. Receptors were obtained from a woman aged 25 to 39 in good health.

The V call is TRBV18, the J call TRBJ1-5; D unresolved. The germline V and J ends were trimmed by 6 bases and 0 bases, with 18 bases remaining between them. The CDR3 covers 17 residues. The germline gives CDR1 KGHSH, CDR2 LQKENI. The CDR3 DNA follows: TGTGCCAGCTCTCTCATGGCGGGAGTGGGTAGCAATCAGCCCCAGCATTTT. This gives the protein CASSLMAGVGSNQPQHF.

This clone was seen a handful of times. V is TRBV11-3 and J is TRBJ2-3; 9 bases are a match to TRBD2. After removal of 1 base from V and 6 bases from J, the junction contained 5 bases not matched to a gene. The CDR3 spans 15 residues. Germline V gene sequence: CDR1 SGHNT, CDR2 YENEEA. CDR3 amino acids: CASSLGGRALDTQYF. The CDR3 nucleotides read TGTGCCAGCAGCTTAGGCGGGAGGGCCTTGGATACGCAGTATTTT. Supplemented by reference TRBV11-3 and TRBJ2-3, the full variable domain reads EAGVVQSPRYKIIEKKQPVAFWCNPISGHNTLYWYLQNLGQGPELLIRYENEEAVDDSQLPKDRFSAERLKGVDSTLKIQPAELGDSAVYLCASSLGGRALDTQYFGPGTRLTVL.

This chain connects TRBV7-2 to TRBJ2-7; D possibly corresponds to TRBD1 (5 bases). The CDR3 consists of 15 residues. V lost 4 bases to trimming and J lost 0 bases, with 13 bases between them. Germline V gene sequence: CDR1 SGHTA, CDR2 FQGNSA. The CDR3 sequence is CASSSQAESSYEQYF. In DNA form, the CDR3 reads TGTGCCAGCAGCTCACAGGCCGAGAGCTCCTACGAGCAGTACTTC. The full variable domain, with the rest looked up from reference TRBV7-2 and TRBJ2-7, is GAGVSQSPSNKVTEKGKDVELRCDPISGHTALYWYRQSLGQGLEFLIYFQGNSAPDKSGLPSDRFSAERTGGSVSTLTIQRTQQEDSAVYLCASSSQAESSYEQYFGPGTRLTVT.

This clone was seen a handful of times. The J gene is TRBJ1-2, the V gene TRBV5-1; maybe TRBD1 (6 bases). The CDR3 sequence is 14 residues long. Germline V gene lookup returns CDR1 SGHRS and CDR2 YFSETQ. Trimming cost V 4 bases and J 3 bases, with 13 bases left between them. CDR3: CASSIRDKHYGYTF. CDR3 nucleotides: TGCGCCAGCAGCATCCGGGACAAGCACTATGGCTACACCTTC.

The chain recombines TRBV6-5 with TRBJ1-1; 8 bases are shared with TRBD1. Germline lookup yields CDR1 MNHEY and CDR2 SVGAGI. Germline trimming cut 0 bases from V and 5 bases from J; bases unmatched to any gene: 8. CDR3 length equals 16 residues. CDR3 sequence (DNA): TGTGCCAGCAGTTACTCCCCAGACAGGGGAGGAACTGAAGCTTTCTTT. It encodes CASSYSPDRGGTEAFF.

This sequence joins TRBV27 and TRBJ2-7; D is uncertain. With 3 bases removed from V and 2 bases from J, the gap between germline ends came to 11 bases. Per germline, CDR1 MNHEY and CDR2 SMNVEV (reference sequence). The CDR3 has 14 amino acids. In DNA, the CDR3 is TGTGCCAGCAGTTTTCCCGGGTCAACCTACGAGCAGTACTTC. Translated: CASSFPGSTYEQYF.

V and J are TRBV30 and TRBJ2-2, with TRBD1 matching 8 bases. The ends lost 2 bases at V and 0 bases at J; junction bases unmatched: 8. The CDR3 length is 17 residues. CDR1 GTSNPN and CDR2 SVGIG come from the germline V gene (reference sequence). CDR3 DNA: TGTGCCTGGAGTTTACCGGGACAGGTACCGAACACCGGGGAGCTGTTTTTT. Its protein is CAWSLPGQVPNTGELFF.

The V gene is TRBV28, the J gene TRBJ1-2; 8 nucleotides align to TRBD1. Germline trimming cut 3 bases from V and 2 bases from J; bases unmatched to any gene: 11. CDR1 and CDR2 (germline): MDHEN, SYDVKM. The CDR3 totals 17 residues. The CDR3, as DNA: TGTGCCAGCAGTTTGGGAGGAGGACAGGGCCGCAACTATGGCTACACCTTC. This sequence encodes CASSLGGGQGRNYGYTF.

The V gene is TRBV2, the J gene TRBJ2-2; 8 bases match TRBD2. This CDR3 is 15 amino acids long. Germline CDR1 is SNHLY and CDR2 is FYNNEI. The J segment lost 0 bases and the V segment lost 6 bases, leaving 3 bases of the junction unmatched. The CDR3 nucleotides read TGTGCCAGCAGGGTAGCGGGGACGAACACCGGGGAGCTGTTTTTT. Translated, it gives CASRVAGTNTGELFF.

The sample holds a few counts of this clone. This sample also contains other DNA sequences that code for the same CDR3. V and J are TRBV20-1 and TRBJ2-7; unclear D gene. Deletions cut 6 bases from V and 3 bases from J, with 9 bases between. This CDR3 is 11 amino acids long. Germline V gene data show CDR1 as DFQATT and CDR2 as SNEGSKA (reference sequence). CDR3 loop: CSAKEVYEQYF. DNA of the CDR3: TGCAGTGCCAAAGAAGTCTACGAGCAGTACTTC.

Concerning this clone: This likely traces to a read error, being one base from a far larger clone. Distinct nucleotide sequences in the sample also encode this CDR3. This chain uses TRBV25-1 with TRBJ2-7; D uncertain. This CDR3 has 14 residues. Per germline, CDR1 MGHDK and CDR2 SYGVNS. Here the CDR3 reads CASSESMVSYEQYF. The CDR3 DNA is TGTGCTAGCAGTGAATCTATGGTATCCTACGAGCAGTACTTC.

This chain connects TRBV7-7 to TRBJ2-3, with TRBD2 as a possible D gene (6 bases). CDR1 is SSHAT, CDR2 FNYEAQ, per germline (reference sequence). This CDR3 has 13 residues. Trimming cost V 4 bases and J 3 bases, with 8 bases left between them. CDR3 bases: TGTGCCAGCAGCTCCGGAGGGACAGATACGCAGTATTTT. Its translation is CASSSGGTDTQYF.